This record concerns one T cell receptor beta chain sequence. This clone has a single count. Its antigen remains unidentified. Within one base of it there is no much larger clone, and no base qualities were kept. CDR1 LGHDT and CDR2 YNNKEL are derived from the germline V gene (reference sequence). V is clipped by 3 bases and J by 4 bases, and the sequence between their germline boundaries is 9 bases long. Inclusive of the bounding cysteine and phenylalanine, the CDR3 is 13 residues long. Only the CDR3 portion is preserved as DNA: 39 bases, with reading frame beginning at the first base. The source of the sample is a study of blood T cell repertoires in COVID-19 (TCRdb year 2020). Concerning the study at large: Collaborator samples came from the United States, Italy and Spain and covered acute and convalescent phases of COVID-19. The repertoires were released in a freely available public database meant as a resource for research on the immune response to SARS-CoV-2. The samples were drawn from the first 160 participants of the ongoing ImmuneRACE study and from 1,254 subjects provided by 6 global collaborators. Where available, HLA class I and class II types were taken from metadata supplied by the sample provider and were not determined by assay-based typing. The dataset comprised deeply sampled blood TCRbeta repertoires from subjects exposed to, actively infected with, or recovered from COVID-19. Nearly every sample came with metadata listing a de-identified subject ID, COVID-19 status, age in years and sex. The material from the prospective study consisted of cDNA or gDNA derived from T cells, B-cell-depleted T cells, or PBMCs.

The investigation overall reported the following: The amount of clinical and demographic metadata varied by source and participant and was provided uncurated.

Each collaborating institution followed its own protocols to collect whole blood in K2EDTA tubes. For TCRbeta analysis, collaborators shipped samples as frozen whole blood, isolated PBMCs, or DNA extracted from either of those sample types. The immunoSEQ Assay, a bias-controlled multiplex PCR, was used to amplify TCRbeta CDR3 regions from genomic DNA. The paper's processing steps were these. The number of nucleated cells in each sample was estimated by amplification of reference gene primers within the assay. To quantify the absolute abundance of each unique TCRbeta CDR3 rearrangement, sequence reads were collapsed and filtered. Productive Simpson clonality was computed per sample as the square root of Simpson's diversity index over productive rearrangements. TCRdb took this table from immuneACCESS and kept in-frame rearrangements with V and J called. Such tables lack part of the clones; where checked against another copy, unresolved V genes explain under half of the gap, and the rest is unexplained. That table gives V, J and clone size, and the DNA gave D and trimming. Recorded for this sample are around 270,000 clones; around 89% of them occurred a single time. The ten top clones hold roughly 5.1% of the sample.

The TCR originated in a man aged 40-55 years with acute or convalescent COVID-19. The V and J genes are TRBV3-1 (or the pseudogene TRBV3-2) and TRBJ1-2; tentative D gene TRBD1, with 5 bases matching. The sample taken for sequencing was peripheral blood. The nucleotide sequence is given as TGTGCCAGCAGCCACGGACACCTCTATGGCTACACCTTC. The translation is CASSHGHLYGYTF.